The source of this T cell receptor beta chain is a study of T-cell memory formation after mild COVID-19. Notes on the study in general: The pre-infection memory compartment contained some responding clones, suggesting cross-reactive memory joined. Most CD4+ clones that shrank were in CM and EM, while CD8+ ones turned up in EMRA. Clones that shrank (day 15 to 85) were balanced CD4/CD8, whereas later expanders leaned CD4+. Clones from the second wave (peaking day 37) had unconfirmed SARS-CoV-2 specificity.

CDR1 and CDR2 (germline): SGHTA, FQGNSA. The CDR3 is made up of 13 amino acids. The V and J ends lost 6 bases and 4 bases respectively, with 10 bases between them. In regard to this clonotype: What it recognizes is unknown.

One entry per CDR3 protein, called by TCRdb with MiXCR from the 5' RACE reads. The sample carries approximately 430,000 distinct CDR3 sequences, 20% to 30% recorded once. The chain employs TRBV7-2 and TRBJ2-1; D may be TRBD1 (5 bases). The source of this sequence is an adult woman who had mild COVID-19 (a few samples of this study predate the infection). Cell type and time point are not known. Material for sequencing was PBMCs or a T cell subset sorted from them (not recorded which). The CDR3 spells CASRTDRYNEQFF. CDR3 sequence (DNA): TGTGCCAGCAGAACCGACAGATACAATGAGCAGTTCTTC.